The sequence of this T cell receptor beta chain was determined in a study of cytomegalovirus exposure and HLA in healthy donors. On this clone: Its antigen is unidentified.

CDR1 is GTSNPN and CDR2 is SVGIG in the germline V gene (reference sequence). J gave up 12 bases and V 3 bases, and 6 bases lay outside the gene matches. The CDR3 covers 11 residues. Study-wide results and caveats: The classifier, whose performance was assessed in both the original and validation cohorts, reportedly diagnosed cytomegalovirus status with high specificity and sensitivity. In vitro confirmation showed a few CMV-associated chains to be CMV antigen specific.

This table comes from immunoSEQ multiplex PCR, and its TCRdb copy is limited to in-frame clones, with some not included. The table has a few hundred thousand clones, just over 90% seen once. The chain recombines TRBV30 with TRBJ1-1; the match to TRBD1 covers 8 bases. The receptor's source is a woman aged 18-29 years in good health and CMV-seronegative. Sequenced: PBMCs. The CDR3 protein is CAWRTGDISFF. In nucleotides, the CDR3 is TGTGCCTGGAGGACAGGGGACATATCTTTCTTT.